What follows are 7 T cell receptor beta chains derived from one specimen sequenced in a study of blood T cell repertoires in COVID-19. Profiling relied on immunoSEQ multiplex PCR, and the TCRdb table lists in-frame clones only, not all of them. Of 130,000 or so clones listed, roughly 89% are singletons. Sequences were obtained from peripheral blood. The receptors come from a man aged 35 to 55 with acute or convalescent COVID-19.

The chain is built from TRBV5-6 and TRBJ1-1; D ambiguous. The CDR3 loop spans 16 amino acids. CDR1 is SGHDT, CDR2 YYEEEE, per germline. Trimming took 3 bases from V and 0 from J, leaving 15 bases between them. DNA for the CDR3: TGTGCCAGCAGCTCACAGAACCAACCCTTGAACACTGAAGCTTTCTTT. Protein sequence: CASSSQNQPLNTEAFF.

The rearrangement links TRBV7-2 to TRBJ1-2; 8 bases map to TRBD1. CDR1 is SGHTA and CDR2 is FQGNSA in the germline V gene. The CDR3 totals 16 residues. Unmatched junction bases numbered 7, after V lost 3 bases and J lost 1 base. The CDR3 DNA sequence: TGTGCCAGCAGCTTTTTGGGGACAGGTTATAACTATGGCTACACCTTC. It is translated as CASSFLGTGYNYGYTF.

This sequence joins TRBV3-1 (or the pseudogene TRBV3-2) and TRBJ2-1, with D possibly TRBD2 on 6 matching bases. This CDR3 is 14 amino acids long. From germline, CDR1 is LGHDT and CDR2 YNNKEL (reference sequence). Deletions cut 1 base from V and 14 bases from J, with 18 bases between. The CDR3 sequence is CASSQAGAQTGKFF. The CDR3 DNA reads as TGTGCCAGCAGCCAAGCGGGAGCTCAAACCGGAAAGTTCTTC.

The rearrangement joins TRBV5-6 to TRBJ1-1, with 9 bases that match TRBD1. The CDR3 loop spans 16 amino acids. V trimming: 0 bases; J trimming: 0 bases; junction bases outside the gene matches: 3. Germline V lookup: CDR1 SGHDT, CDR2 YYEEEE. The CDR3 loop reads CASSLGTGAVNTEAFF. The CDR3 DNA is TGTGCCAGCAGCTTGGGGACAGGGGCTGTGAACACTGAAGCTTTCTTT.

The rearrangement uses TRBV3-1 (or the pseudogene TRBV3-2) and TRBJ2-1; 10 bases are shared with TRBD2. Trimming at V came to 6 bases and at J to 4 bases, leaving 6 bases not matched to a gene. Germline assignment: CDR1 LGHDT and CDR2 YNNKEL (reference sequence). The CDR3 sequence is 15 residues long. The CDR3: CASSPIAGGYNEQFF. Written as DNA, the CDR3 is TGTGCCAGCAGTCCCATAGCGGGAGGTTACAATGAGCAGTTCTTC.

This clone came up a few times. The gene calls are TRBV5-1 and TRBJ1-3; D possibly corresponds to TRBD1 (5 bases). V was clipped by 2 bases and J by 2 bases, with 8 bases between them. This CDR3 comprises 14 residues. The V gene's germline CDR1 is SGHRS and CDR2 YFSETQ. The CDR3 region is CASSFGGAGNTIYF. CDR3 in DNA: TGCGCCAGCAGCTTCGGGGGGGCTGGAAACACCATATATTTT.

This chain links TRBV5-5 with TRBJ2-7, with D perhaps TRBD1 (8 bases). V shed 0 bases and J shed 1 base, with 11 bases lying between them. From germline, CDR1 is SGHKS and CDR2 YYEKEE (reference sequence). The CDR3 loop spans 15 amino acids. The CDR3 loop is CASSLAQGGSYEQYF. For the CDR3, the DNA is TGTGCCAGCAGCTTGGCACAGGGGGGGTCCTACGAGCAGTACTTC.